Sequencing of this T cell receptor beta chain was carried out in a study of T cell changes during pregnancy in multiple sclerosis (dated by TCRdb to between 2017 and 2020). Regarding the study in general: The study examined how the T cell repertoire changed over the course of pregnancy in women with multiple sclerosis.

Regarding this clone: This receptor's antigen is unknown. No much larger clonotype is one base removed from it; base qualities were not supplied.

The junction shows trimming of 4 bases on V and 0 bases on J, and the gene matches do not reach 11 bases of it. Spanning cysteine to phenylalanine, the CDR3 consists of 19 amino acids. The sequence is cut down to CDR3 DNA, 57 bases in frame from base 1. The germline V gene specifies SGDLS as CDR1 and YYNGEE as CDR2. Libraries were made using the immunoSEQ multiplex PCR assay. Here the immuneACCESS table is served through TCRdb, limited to in-frame sequences with V and J called. Missing clones are a known gap in these copies; in checked studies unresolved V genes cover under half, and the rest lacks a known reason. The table for this sample lists more than 55,000 clones; about 85% of them were counted only once. The ten largest clones take up 0.38% of the sample.

This TCR was sampled from a female donor with multiple sclerosis, enrolled in a pregnancy study. The starting material was CD4+ T cells from peripheral blood mononuclear cells, obtained in the third trimester of pregnancy. The rearranged segments are TRBV9 and TRBJ2-4; a stretch of 12 junction bases matches TRBD2. The nucleotide sequence is TGTGCCAGCAGCCCCAGGACTAGCGGGGAATCTTTAGCCAAAAACATTCAGTACTTC. It is translated as CASSPRTSGESLAKNIQYF.